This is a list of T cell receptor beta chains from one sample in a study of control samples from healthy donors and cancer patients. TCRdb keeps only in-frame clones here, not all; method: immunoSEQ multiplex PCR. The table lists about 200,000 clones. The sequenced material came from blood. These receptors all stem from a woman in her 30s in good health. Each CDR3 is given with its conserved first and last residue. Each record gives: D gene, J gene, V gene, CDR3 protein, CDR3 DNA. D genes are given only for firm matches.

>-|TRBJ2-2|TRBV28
CASSFVRQGGARTGELFF
TGTGCCAGCAGTTTTGTGCGACAAGGGGGGGCGCGGACCGGGGAGCTGTTTTTT
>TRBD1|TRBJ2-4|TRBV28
CASSSWTGGTKNIQYF
TGTGCCAGCAGCTCTTGGACAGGGGGTACCAAAAACATTCAGTACTTC
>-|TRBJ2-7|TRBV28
CARRTGFAPYEQYF
TGTGCCAGACGAACAGGGTTCGCTCCCTACGAGCAGTACTTC
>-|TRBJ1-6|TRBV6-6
CASRELRDSPLHF
TGTGCCAGCAGAGAGCTACGGGATTCACCCCTCCACTTT
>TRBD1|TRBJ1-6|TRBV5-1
CASSAAGTGNSPLHF
TGCGCCAGCAGCGCTGCCGGGACAGGGAATTCACCCCTCCACTTT
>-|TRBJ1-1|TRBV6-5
CASKYEGNTEAFF
TGTGCCAGCAAATATGAGGGAAACACTGAAGCTTTCTTT
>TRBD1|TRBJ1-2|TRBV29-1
CSVSGGRGYTF
TGCAGCGTTTCAGGGGGCAGGGGCTACACCTTC
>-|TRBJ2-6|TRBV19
CASKPPSGANVLTF
TGTGCCAGCAAACCTCCGTCTGGGGCCAACGTCCTGACTTTC
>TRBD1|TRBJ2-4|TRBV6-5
CASSRQGSGMLIQYF
TGTGCCAGCAGTAGACAGGGGTCGGGGATGCTCATTCAGTACTTC
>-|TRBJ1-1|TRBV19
CASSMEGRNTEAFF
TGTGCCAGTAGTATGGAGGGCAGGAACACTGAAGCTTTCTTT
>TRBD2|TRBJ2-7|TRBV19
CASSSLGTRTYEQYF
TGTGCCAGTAGTTCCCTCGGGACTAGAACCTACGAGCAGTACTTC
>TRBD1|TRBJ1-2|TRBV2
CASSSFRDRGHGYTF
TGTGCCAGCAGTTCATTCCGGGACAGGGGGCATGGCTACACCTTC
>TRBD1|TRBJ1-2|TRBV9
CASSGYRGSDYGYTF
TGTGCCAGCAGCGGATACAGGGGGTCGGACTATGGCTACACCTTC
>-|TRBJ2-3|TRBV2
CASTTTRGTQYF
TGTGCCAGCACCACTACCCGTGGGACGCAGTATTTT
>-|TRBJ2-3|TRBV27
CASSSPGRRSTDTQYF
TGTGCCAGCAGTTCCCCTGGACGGCGAAGCACAGATACGCAGTATTTT
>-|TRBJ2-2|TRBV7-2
CASSFFPAGITGELFF
TGTGCCAGCAGCTTCTTCCCCGCCGGGATCACCGGGGAGCTGTTTTTT
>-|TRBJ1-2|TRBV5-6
CASSLAAGPNYGYTF
TGTGCCAGCAGCTTAGCGGCAGGGCCCAACTATGGCTACACCTTC
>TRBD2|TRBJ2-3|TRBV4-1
CASSRRGTSGGTDTQYF
TGCGCCAGCAGCCGAAGGGGGACTAGCGGGGGCACAGATACGCAGTATTTT
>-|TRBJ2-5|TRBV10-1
CASSESAQGIDGSDTMKETQYF
TGCGCCAGCAGTGAGTCTGCACAGGGAATCGATGGGTCCGATACTATGAAGGAGACCCAGTACTTC
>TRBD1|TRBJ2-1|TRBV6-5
CASTRGLYNEQFF
TGTGCCAGCACCAGGGGGCTTTACAATGAGCAGTTCTTC
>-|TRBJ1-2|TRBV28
CASSSAREGYGYTF
TGTGCCAGCAGTTCTGCCAGGGAGGGCTATGGCTACACCTTC
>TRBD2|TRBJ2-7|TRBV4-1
CASSQRTSGAYEQYF
TGCGCCAGCAGCCAACGGACTAGCGGGGCCTACGAGCAGTACTTC
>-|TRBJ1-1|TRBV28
CASSLGGGQEAFF
TGTGCCAGCAGTCTGGGTGGAGGACAGGAAGCTTTCTTT
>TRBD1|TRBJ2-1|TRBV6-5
CASSWDRDYNEQFF
TGTGCCAGCAGCTGGGACAGGGACTACAATGAGCAGTTCTTC
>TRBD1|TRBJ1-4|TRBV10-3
CAISARDRNEKLFF
TGTGCCATCAGTGCCAGGGACAGGAATGAAAAACTGTTTTTT